Reported below is one T cell receptor (beta chain). Antigen: not known. The CDR3 covers 13 residues. From germline, CDR1 is GTSNPN and CDR2 SVGIG (reference sequence). Trimming removed 5 bases from V and 1 base from J, with 11 bases in between. The sample belongs to a study of T cell responses to AZD1222 COVID-19 vaccine. Whole-study results and caveats: Clonal diversity was possibly underestimated, and white British individuals and females predominated among donors.

TCRdb's copy holds only in-frame clones and misses some; the assay was immunoSEQ multiplex PCR. The sample lists 170,000 or so clones, around 93% occurring once. The source material was peripheral blood, sampled 28 days after the second dose of the MenACWY control vaccine. This chain connects TRBV30 to TRBJ1-1; perhaps TRBD1 as D (5 bases). The TCR comes from an adult who received the MenACWY meningococcal vaccine as a control. CDR3: CAWAQASNTEAFF. The DNA for the CDR3 is TGTGCCTGGGCACAGGCCTCGAACACTGAAGCTTTCTTT.